The 15 T cell receptor beta chains listed next were all sequenced from one sample in a study of PD-L1 blockade in urothelial cancer. This table comes from immunoSEQ multiplex PCR, and its TCRdb copy is limited to in-frame clones, with some not included. Of roughly 39,000 clones listed, 90% to 95% are singletons. The time point denotes: pretreatment peripheral blood. The material was PBMCs, obtained around atezolizumab (anti-PD-L1) treatment. These receptor sequences come from a woman between 55 and 75 years old with urothelial cancer.

The rearrangement uses TRBV2 and TRBJ2-1, with a possible D match to TRBD2 (6 bases). The germline gives CDR1 SNHLY, CDR2 FYNNEI. Trimming pared 7 bases from V and 2 bases from J, leaving 18 bases between. CDR3 length equals 16 residues. The CDR3 DNA follows: TGTGCCAGCAAAAACCCTGGGCGGGGCACCTACAATGAGCAGTTCTTC. Translated, it gives CASKNPGRGTYNEQFF.

This clone was observed once. CDR3 DNA: TGCGCCAGTTCCACAGGGGCGTCGAGTGAAAAACTGTTTTTT. Amino acid sequence: CASSTGASSEKLFF. The V call is TRBV5-1, the J call TRBJ1-4; 7 bases are shared with TRBD1. J was trimmed by 7 bases and V by 8 bases; bases with no gene match: 11. Per germline, CDR1 SGHRS and CDR2 YFSETQ. The CDR3 is 14 residues long.

This chain uses TRBV2 with TRBJ2-5; 12 bases match TRBD2. V lost 5 bases and J lost 5; bases outside the gene matches: 9. Germline CDR1 SNHLY, CDR2 FYNNEI. This CDR3 is 16 amino acids long. The CDR3 loop is CASSLYRLAGAETQYF. In nucleotides, the CDR3 is TGTGCCAGCAGTCTTTATAGACTAGCGGGAGCTGAGACCCAGTACTTC.

This clone was seen only a few times. This chain links TRBV5-8 with TRBJ2-7; 10 bases align to TRBD2. CDR1 is SGHTS and CDR2 is YDEGEE in the germline V gene. This CDR3 is built from 15 residues. V shed 4 bases and J 3 bases; nucleotides not matched to a gene: 7. The CDR3 DNA sequence: TGTGCCAGCAGCCCCCGTAGCGGGAGGTTCTACGAGCAGTACTTC. It codes for CASSPRSGRFYEQYF. Variable domain in full (rest from reference TRBV5-8 and TRBJ2-7): EAGVTQSPTHLIKTRGQQATLRCSPISGHTSVYWYQQALGLGLQFLLWYDEGEERNRGNFPPRFSGRQFPNYSSELNVNALELEDSALYLCASSPRSGRFYEQYFGPGTRLTVT.

The rearrangement links TRBV10-3 to TRBJ2-7, with a weak D call TRBD1 (6 bases). Trimming took off 3 bases at V and 1 base at J, with 13 bases between the two ends. Germline CDR1 ENHRY, CDR2 SYGVKD. The CDR3 covers 15 residues. The CDR3 region has the DNA TGTGCCATCAGTGAACCAACAGGGAATTCCTACGAGCAGTACTTC. This codes for CAISEPTGNSYEQYF.

The chain recombines TRBV7-8 with TRBJ2-3, with 7 positions matching TRBD2. The CDR3 spans 16 residues. Germline values: CDR1 SGHVS, CDR2 FQNEAQ. V lost 6 bases to trimming and J lost 0 bases; unmatched junction nucleotides: 9. The CDR3 nucleotides are TGTGCCAGCAGTTCCCGGAGCGGGGAAAGCACAGATACGCAGTATTTT. Protein sequence: CASSSRSGESTDTQYF.

The chain links TRBV5-4 to TRBJ2-2, with 14 bases matching TRBD2. With 3 bases clipped from V and 5 bases from J, the junction kept 3 bases outside the gene matches. Germline CDR1 is SGHNT and CDR2 is YYREEE (reference sequence). The CDR3 extends over 16 amino acids. Written as DNA, the CDR3 is TGTGCCAGCAGCTGGGGACTAGCGGGAGAAACCGGGGAGCTGTTTTTT. This translates into CASSWGLAGETGELFF. The full variable domain, its missing parts supplied by reference TRBV5-4 and TRBJ2-2, is ETGVTQSPTHLIKTRGQQVTLRCSSQSGHNTVSWYQQALGQGPQFIFQYYREEENGRGNFPPRFSGLQFPNYSSELNVNALELDDSALYLCASSWGLAGETGELFFGEGSRLTVL.

A note on this clone: Relative to the germline gene, one junction end is altered; a read error may explain this. The chain has TRBV7-7 and TRBJ2-5, with 10 bases fitting TRBD2. Germline CDR1 and CDR2: SSHAT and FNYEAQ (reference sequence). The CDR3 sequence is 14 residues long. The CDR3 DNA reads TGTGCTAGCAGTAAAGCGGGAGGGTCGGAGACCCAGTACTTC. This sequence encodes CASSKAGGSETQYF.

This clone was recorded only once. This chain joins TRBV27 and TRBJ1-1, with D unresolved. Germline-derived CDR1 and CDR2 are MNHEY and SMNVEV (reference sequence). Deletions cut 4 bases from V and 4 bases from J, with 16 bases between. The CDR3 is 15 residues long. In DNA form, the CDR3 reads TGTGCCAGCAGTTCCTGGGGAGGGCGCGGCACTGAAGCTTTCTTT. This encodes CASSSWGGRGTEAFF.

This chain links TRBV6-1 with TRBJ1-2, with unresolved D. The V end was cut by 7 bases, the J end by 3 bases, with 9 bases between. CDR1 is MNHNS and CDR2 is SASEGT in the germline V gene. The CDR3 has 12 amino acids. Here the CDR3 reads CASNKGDYGYTF. The CDR3 DNA follows: TGTGCCAGCAACAAGGGAGACTATGGCTACACCTTC.

The chain recombines TRBV27 with TRBJ2-7; 8 bases agree with TRBD2. The germline CDR1 and CDR2 sequences are MNHEY and SMNVEV (reference sequence). Unmatched junction bases numbered 3, after V lost 2 bases and J lost 3 bases. CDR3 length: 14 residues. The CDR3 is CASSLLAGNYEQYF. CDR3 nucleotides: TGTGCCAGCAGTTTACTAGCGGGTAACTACGAGCAGTACTTC.

The chain combines TRBV28 with TRBJ2-1; 7 nucleotides align to TRBD2. The CDR3 length is 16 residues. V trimming: 6 bases; J trimming: 7 bases; junction bases outside the gene matches: 15. Germline-derived CDR1 and CDR2 are MDHEN and SYDVKM. CDR3 in amino acids: CASRPSGSRIGNEQFF. The CDR3 DNA reads TGTGCCAGCAGGCCTAGCGGCTCAAGAATCGGGAATGAGCAGTTCTTC.

The rearrangement links TRBV11-1 to TRBJ2-3, with TRBD2 matching over 7 bases. The V and J ends lost 8 bases and 4 bases, in that order; junction bases with no gene match: 15. The CDR3 has 16 amino acids. Germline CDR1 and CDR2: SGHAT and FQDESV (reference sequence). DNA for the CDR3: TGTGCCAGCGGCAAACCCGGCGGCGGGAGCGCAGATACGCAGTATTTT. This encodes CASGKPGGGSADTQYF.

The chain is built from TRBV18 and TRBJ2-4, with 8 bases that match TRBD1. CDR3 length equals 18 residues. The germline CDR1 and CDR2 sequences are KGHSH and LQKENI. V lost 2 bases and J lost 8; bases outside the gene matches: 17. The CDR3 reads CASSPEIYTDRDVDIQYF. In nucleotides, the CDR3 is TGTGCCAGCTCACCAGAAATTTATACGGACAGGGATGTGGACATTCAGTACTTC.

This rearrangement joins TRBV28 to TRBJ2-7; TRBD1 might be the D (6 bases). The CDR3 sequence is 12 residues long. V lost 3 bases, J lost 6 bases, and 9 bases lay in between. Per germline, CDR1 MDHEN and CDR2 SYDVKM. CDR3 residues: CASSFQGGEQYF. In nucleotides, the CDR3 is TGTGCCAGCAGTTTCCAAGGGGGCGAGCAGTACTTC.